This TCR beta chain is from a study of CD8 T cells in Susac syndrome. Isolation of CD8+ and CD4+ T cells was performed negatively, whereas enrichment of TEMRA cells was done by FACS. The germline CDR1 and CDR2 sequences are LNHNV and YYDKDF (reference sequence). The trim removed 1 base at V and 6 bases at J, leaving 8 bases unmatched. The CDR3 runs to 16 residues. About 0.45 to 1 ug RNA was reverse transcribed with random hexamers. Via MiXCR, TCRdb re-called the immunoSEQ multiplex PCR reads, giving one row per CDR3 protein. This table holds 150,000 or so distinct CDR3 sequences, 85% to 95% found once.

The chain recombines TRBV15 with TRBJ1-5; the match to TRBD1 covers 8 bases. This sequence was found in a human donor in good health. Sequencing was performed on CD4+ T cells from PBMCs. Here the CDR3 reads CATSRGGDRGRQPQHF. The CDR3, as DNA: TGTGCCACCAGCAGAGGCGGAGACAGGGGTCGTCAGCCCCAGCATTTT. The entire variable domain, with the rest obtained from reference TRBV15 and TRBJ1-5, is as follows: DAMVIQNPRYQVTQFGKPVTLSCSQTLNHNVMYWYQQKSSQAPKLLFHYYDKDFNNEADTPDNFQSRRPNTSFCFLDIRSPGLGDTAMYLCATSRGGDRGRQPQHFGDGTRLSIL.